Here is one T cell receptor (beta chain) with its context. What antigen it recognizes has not been identified. Within one base of it there is no much larger clone, and no base qualities were kept. CDR1 and CDR2 are drawn from the germline V gene: SNHLY, FYNNEI. V and J lose 2 bases and 11 bases, and a span of 12 bases separates them. The CDR3 holds 12 amino acids from the cysteine to the phenylalanine. The read is trimmed to its CDR3 DNA, 36 bases read in frame from base 1. TCRbeta CDR3 regions were sequenced with the immunoSEQ Assay. After extraction, genomic DNA underwent amplification by bias-controlled multiplex PCR, followed by high-throughput sequencing. The paper's processing steps were these. To quantify the absolute abundance of every unique TCRbeta CDR3 region, sequences were collapsed and filtered. T cell fraction was estimated by normalizing TCRbeta template counts to usable DNA, which was measured by amplifying reference genes present in all nucleated cells. Repertoire TCRs were annotated as SARS-CoV-2-specific when V gene, CDR3 amino acid sequence and J gene were exactly matched to a known reactive TCR set. MIRA supplied the reference SARS-CoV-2 TCR set, which was filtered for enrichment in COVID-19-positive ImmuneCODE repertoires so that public or cross-reactive TCRs were removed. Drawing on the MIRA antigens, annotated TCRs were analysed further at the level of specific ORF or position within ORF. Breadth was defined as annotated unique rearrangements over total unique productive rearrangements; depth was the summed frequency of those rearrangements. Group comparisons of TCR breadth used two-sided Wilcoxon rank-sum tests. As stored in TCRdb, this immuneACCESS dataset retains in-frame rearrangements with V and J assigned. A fraction of the clones does not appear; measured against another copy, unresolved V genes explain less than half of the discrepancy, and the remainder lacks a known reason. Clone size and the V and J calls come from that table; the DNA yielded D and trimming. In all, the sample holds about 430,000 clones, and approximately 92% of those were seen once. The biggest ten clones account for more than 9% of the sample.

The data were obtained in a study of Ad26.COV2.S vaccination and SARS-CoV-2 variants (dated by TCRdb to the early 2020s). The study in broad terms: Donors in the vaccine arm were drawn from COV1001, a phase I-IIa trial of Ad26.COV2.S in healthy adults that was multicentre, randomized, double-blind and placebo-controlled. A total of roughly 32 samples were included in the TCR-sequenced set, comprising around 19 Ad26.COV2.S vaccine recipients, 5 placebo recipients and 8 SARS-CoV-2 convalescent individuals. Ad26.COV2.S was administered intramuscularly at a dose of 5x10^10 or 1x10^11 viral particles, either as one shot or as two shots given 56 days apart. TCRbeta repertoire sequencing was used to assess the specificity and breadth of SARS-CoV-2-reactive T cell receptors after Ad26.COV2.S vaccination. Trial participants were randomized into five groups of five, in which low-dose or high-dose Ad26.COV2.S was given once or twice, or placebo was given on both occasions. Throughout the experiments and outcome assessment, investigators stayed blinded to trial group allocation. Study-wide findings and limitations: After vaccination, spike-specific CD8+ and CD4+ T cell responses were reported to show substantial breadth. It was noted by the authors that total T cell responses may have been underestimated by the TCR breadth and depth analyses. The study was not powered to compare responses between vaccine doses or regimens. Vaccine and placebo recipients had comparable non-spike TCR breadth, which fits with the vaccine containing only spike. Compared with placebo recipients, Ad26.COV2.S recipients showed higher spike-specific TCR breadth (P = 0.0014).

Read against the paper, the sample's treatment or condition label means: some 20 received Ad26.COV2.S at low or high dose, single or two shots; roughly five received placebo; per-sample allocation not given. Repertoires of vaccine and placebo recipients were sequenced from samples taken on day 63 after the first injection. Cohort 1b enrolled about 25 adults aged 18-55 years at a single site in Boston, USA, between 29 July and 7 August 2020. Ad26.COV2.S was a replication-incompetent adenovirus type 26 vector that expressed a prefusion-stabilized SARS-CoV-2 spike protein derived from the original Wuhan strain.

Sequenced here: peripheral blood, sampled in a trial of Ad26.COV2.S vaccine versus placebo. The rearrangement combines TRBV2 with TRBJ1-1; the best D guess is TRBD1, with 5 bases matching. This clonotype originated in a person aged 18-65 years who received the Ad26.COV2.S COVID-19 vaccine or a placebo. The bases are TGTGCCAGCAGTGAATCGGGGGAGAGGGCTTTCTTT. It codes for CASSESGERAFF.